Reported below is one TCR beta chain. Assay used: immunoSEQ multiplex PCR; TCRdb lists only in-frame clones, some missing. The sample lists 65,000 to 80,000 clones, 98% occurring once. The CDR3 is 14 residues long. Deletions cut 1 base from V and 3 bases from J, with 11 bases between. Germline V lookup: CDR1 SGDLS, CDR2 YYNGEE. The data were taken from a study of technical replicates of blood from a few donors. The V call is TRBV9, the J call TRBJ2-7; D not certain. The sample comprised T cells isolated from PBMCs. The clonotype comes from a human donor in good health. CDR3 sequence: CASSVSSHHYEQYF. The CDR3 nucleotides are TGTGCCAGCAGCGTAAGCTCCCATCACTACGAGCAGTACTTC.